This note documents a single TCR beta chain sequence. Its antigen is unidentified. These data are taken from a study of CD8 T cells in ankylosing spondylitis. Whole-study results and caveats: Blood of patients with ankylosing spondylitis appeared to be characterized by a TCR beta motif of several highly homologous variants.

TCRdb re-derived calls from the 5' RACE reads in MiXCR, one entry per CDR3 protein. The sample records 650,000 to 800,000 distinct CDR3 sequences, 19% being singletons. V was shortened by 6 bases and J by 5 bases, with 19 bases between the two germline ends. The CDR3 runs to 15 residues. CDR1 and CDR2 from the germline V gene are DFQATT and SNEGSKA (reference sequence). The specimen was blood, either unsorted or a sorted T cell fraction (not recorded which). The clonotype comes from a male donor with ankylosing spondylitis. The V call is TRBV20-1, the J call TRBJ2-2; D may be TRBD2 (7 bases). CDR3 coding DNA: TGCAGTGCCCGCCTAGGGGGGGGCGAGACCGGGGAGCTGTTTTTT. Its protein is CSARLGGGETGELFF.